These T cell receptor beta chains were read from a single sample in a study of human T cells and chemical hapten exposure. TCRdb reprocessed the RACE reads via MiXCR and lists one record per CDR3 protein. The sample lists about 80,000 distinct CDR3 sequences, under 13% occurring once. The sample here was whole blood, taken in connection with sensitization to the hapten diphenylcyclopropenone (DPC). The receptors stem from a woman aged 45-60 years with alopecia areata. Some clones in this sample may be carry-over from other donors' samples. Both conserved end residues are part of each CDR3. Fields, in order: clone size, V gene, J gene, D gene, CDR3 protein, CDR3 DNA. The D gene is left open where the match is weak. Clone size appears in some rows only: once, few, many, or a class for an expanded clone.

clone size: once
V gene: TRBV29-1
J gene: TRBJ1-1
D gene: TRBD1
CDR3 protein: CSGGTVGTEAFF
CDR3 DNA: TGCAGCGGCGGGACAGTGGGCACTGAAGCTTTCTTT

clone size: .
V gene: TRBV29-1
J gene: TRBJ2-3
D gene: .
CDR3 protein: CSVEGVDFLETDTQYF
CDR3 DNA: TGCAGCGTTGAAGGCGTCGATTTCCTAGAAACAGATACGCAGTATTTT

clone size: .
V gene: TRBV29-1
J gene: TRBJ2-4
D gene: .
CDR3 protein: CSVEALGQNIQYF
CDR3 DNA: TGCAGCGTTGAAGCGCTGGGGCAAAACATTCAGTACTTC

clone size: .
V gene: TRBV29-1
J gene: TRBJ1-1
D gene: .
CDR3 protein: CSVGKTEAFF
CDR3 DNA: TGCAGCGTTGGAAAAACTGAAGCTTTCTTT

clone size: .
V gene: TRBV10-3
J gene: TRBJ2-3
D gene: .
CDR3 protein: CAIRDGTGTDTQYF
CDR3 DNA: TGTGCCATCAGGGACGGGACGGGGACAGATACGCAGTATTTT

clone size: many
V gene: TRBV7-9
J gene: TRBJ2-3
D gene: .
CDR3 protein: CASSLEVGTQYF
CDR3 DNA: TGTGCCAGCAGCTTAGAGGTTGGTACGCAGTATTTT

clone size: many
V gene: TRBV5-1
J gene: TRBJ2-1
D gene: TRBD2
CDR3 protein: CASSLRGRAGNEQFF
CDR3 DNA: TGCGCCAGCAGCTTGCGCGGGAGGGCCGGCAATGAGCAGTTCTTC

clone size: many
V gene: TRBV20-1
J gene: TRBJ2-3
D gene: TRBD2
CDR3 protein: CSAAGGNTDTQYF
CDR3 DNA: TGCAGTGCTGCGGGGGGGAACACAGATACGCAGTATTTT

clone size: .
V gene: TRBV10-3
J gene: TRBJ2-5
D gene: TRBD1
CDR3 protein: CAISDPGTEYQETQYF
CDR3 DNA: TGTGCCATCAGTGATCCCGGGACAGAGTACCAAGAGACCCAGTACTTC

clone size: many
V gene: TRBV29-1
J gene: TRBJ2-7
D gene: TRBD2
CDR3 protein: CSVESAGGLNF
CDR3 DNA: TGCAGCGTTGAGTCAGCGGGAGGTTTGAACTTC

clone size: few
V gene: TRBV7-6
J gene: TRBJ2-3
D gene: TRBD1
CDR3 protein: CASSATGASTDTQYF
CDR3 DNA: TGTGCCAGCAGCGCCACAGGGGCTAGCACAGATACGCAGTATTTT

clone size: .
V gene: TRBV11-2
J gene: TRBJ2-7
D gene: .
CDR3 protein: CASSPRQAISSYEQYF
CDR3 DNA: TGTGCCAGCAGCCCCCGCCAGGCGATTTCCTCCTACGAGCAGTACTTC

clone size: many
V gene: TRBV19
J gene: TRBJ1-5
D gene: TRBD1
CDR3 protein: CASSFGGTEHF
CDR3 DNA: TGTGCCAGTAGTTTTGGGGGGACAGAGCATTTT

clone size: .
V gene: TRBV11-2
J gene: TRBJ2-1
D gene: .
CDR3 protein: CGSSQGVYNEQFF
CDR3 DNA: TGTGGCAGCAGCCAAGGGGTTTACAATGAGCAGTTCTTC

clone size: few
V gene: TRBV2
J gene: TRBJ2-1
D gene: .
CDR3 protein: CACAQGGGNEQFF
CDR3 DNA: TGTGCCTGCGCGCAGGGAGGGGGCAATGAGCAGTTCTTC

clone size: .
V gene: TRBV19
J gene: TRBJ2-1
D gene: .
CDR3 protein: CASGPGTSFEQFF
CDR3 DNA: TGTGCCAGTGGGCCCGGGACCTCCTTTGAGCAGTTCTTC

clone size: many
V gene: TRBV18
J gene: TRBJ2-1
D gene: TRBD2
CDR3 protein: CASSLLTSPNEQFF
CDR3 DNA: TGTGCCAGCTCACTTTTGACTAGCCCCAATGAGCAGTTCTTC

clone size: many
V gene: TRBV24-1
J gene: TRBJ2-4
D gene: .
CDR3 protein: CATRGGIGNIQYF
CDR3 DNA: TGTGCCACCAGAGGGGGGATAGGGAACATTCAGTACTTC

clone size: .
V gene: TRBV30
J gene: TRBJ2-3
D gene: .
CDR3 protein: CAWSFATDTQYF
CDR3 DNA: TGTGCCTGGAGTTTTGCCACAGATACGCAGTATTTT

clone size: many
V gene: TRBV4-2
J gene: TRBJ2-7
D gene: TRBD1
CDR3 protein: CASSQGRDRGFPYEQYF
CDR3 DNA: TGTGCCAGCAGCCAGGGGCGCGACAGGGGATTTCCCTACGAGCAGTACTTC

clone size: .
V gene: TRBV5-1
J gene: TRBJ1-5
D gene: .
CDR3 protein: CASSFGDGNQPQHF
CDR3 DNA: TGCGCCAGCAGCTTCGGGGACGGCAATCAGCCCCAGCATTTT

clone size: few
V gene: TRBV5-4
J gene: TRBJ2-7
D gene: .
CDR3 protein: CASSINPSTLYEQYF
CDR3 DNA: TGTGCCAGCAGCATCAACCCTTCTACCTTATACGAGCAGTACTTC

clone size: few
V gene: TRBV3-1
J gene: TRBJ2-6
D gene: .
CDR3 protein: CASSQEESRSGANVLTF
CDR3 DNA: TGTGCCAGCAGCCAAGAGGAAAGTAGGTCTGGGGCCAACGTCCTGACTTTC

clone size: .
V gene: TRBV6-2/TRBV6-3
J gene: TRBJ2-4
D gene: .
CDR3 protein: CASSFLKGAKNIQYF
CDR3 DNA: TGTGCCAGCAGCTTCCTAAAGGGGGCCAAAAACATTCAGTACTTC

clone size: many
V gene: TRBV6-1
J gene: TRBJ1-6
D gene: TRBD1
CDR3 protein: CASSLGTGNNNSPLHF
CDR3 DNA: TGTGCCAGCAGTCTTGGGACAGGGAACAATAATTCACCCCTCCACTTT

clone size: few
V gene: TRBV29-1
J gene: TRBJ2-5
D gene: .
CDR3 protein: CSVAYSQETQYF
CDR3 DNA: TGCAGCGTTGCTTACAGCCAGGAGACCCAGTACTTC

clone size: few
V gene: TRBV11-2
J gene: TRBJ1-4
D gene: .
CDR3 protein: CASSRGQLNEKLFF
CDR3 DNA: TGTGCCAGCAGCAGAGGACAGCTTAATGAAAAACTGTTTTTT

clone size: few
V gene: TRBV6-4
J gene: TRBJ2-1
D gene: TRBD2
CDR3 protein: CATVGLAGDGVCKGYNEQFF
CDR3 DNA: TGTGCCACCGTCGGACTAGCGGGAGACGGTGTTTGCAAGGGCTACAATGAGCAGTTCTTC

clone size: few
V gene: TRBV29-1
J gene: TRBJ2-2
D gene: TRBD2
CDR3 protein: CSGTSGRGGELFF
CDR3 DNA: TGCAGCGGAACTAGCGGGAGAGGCGGGGAGCTGTTTTTT

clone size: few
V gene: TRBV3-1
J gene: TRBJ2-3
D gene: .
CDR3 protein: CASSQGTDTQYF
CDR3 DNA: TGTGCCAGCAGCCAGGGTACAGATACGCAGTATTTT

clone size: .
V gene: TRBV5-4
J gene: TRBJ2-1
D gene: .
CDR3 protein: CASSSTSIQYGSEQFF
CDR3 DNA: TGTGCCAGCAGCTCCACCTCGATCCAGTACGGAAGTGAGCAGTTCTTC

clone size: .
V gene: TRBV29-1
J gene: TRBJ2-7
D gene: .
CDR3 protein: CSVVADPYEQYF
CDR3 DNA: TGCAGCGTTGTGGCGGACCCCTACGAGCAGTACTTC

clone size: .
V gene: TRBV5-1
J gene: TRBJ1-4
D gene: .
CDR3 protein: CASSSFLRATNEKLFF
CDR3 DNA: TGCGCCAGCAGCTCATTCCTCAGAGCAACTAATGAAAAACTGTTTTTT

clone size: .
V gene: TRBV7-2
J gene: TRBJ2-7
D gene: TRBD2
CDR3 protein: CASSSSGVSSYEQYF
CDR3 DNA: TGTGCCAGCAGCTCTAGCGGGGTCAGCTCCTACGAGCAGTACTTC

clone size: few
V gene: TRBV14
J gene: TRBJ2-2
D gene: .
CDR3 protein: CASSLLVGGELFF
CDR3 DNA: TGTGCCAGCAGCCTCCTGGTGGGCGGGGAGCTGTTTTTT

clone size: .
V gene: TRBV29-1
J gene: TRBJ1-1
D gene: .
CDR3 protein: CSVTHRVTEAFF
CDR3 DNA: TGCAGCGTTACCCACAGGGTCACTGAAGCTTTCTTT

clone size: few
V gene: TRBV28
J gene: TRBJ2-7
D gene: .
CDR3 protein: CASSLPTGMEYF
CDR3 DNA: TGTGCCAGCAGTTTACCCACCGGGATGGAGTACTTC

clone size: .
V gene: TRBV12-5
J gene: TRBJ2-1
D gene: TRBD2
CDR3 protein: CASGPSGRNEQFF
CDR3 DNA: TGTGCTAGTGGACCGAGCGGGAGGAACGAGCAGTTCTTC

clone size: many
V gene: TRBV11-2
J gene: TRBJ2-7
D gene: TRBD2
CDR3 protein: CASSLVPPGLAGSYEQYF
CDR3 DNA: TGTGCCAGCAGCTTAGTGCCTCCGGGACTAGCGGGATCCTACGAGCAGTACTTC

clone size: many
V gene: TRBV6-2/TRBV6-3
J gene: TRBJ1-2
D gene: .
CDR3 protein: CASSYTHGGGYTF
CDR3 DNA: TGTGCCAGCAGTTACACCCATGGAGGTGGCTACACCTTC

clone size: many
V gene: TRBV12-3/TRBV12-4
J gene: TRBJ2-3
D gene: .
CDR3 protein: CASTGTPLDTQYF
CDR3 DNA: TGTGCCAGTACCGGGACTCCCTTGGATACGCAGTATTTT

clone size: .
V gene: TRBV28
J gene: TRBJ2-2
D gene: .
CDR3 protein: CASSLSWGPANTGELFF
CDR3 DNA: TGTGCCAGCAGTTTAAGCTGGGGACCCGCGAACACCGGGGAGCTGTTTTTT

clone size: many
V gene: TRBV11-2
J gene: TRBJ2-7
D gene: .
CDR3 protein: CASSPGRAYEQYF
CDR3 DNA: TGTGCCAGCAGCCCCGGACGAGCCTACGAGCAGTACTTC

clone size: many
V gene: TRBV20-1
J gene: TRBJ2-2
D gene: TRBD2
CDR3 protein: CSPRGLAEAGELFF
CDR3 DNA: TGCAGTCCTAGAGGACTAGCGGAAGCCGGGGAGCTGTTTTTT

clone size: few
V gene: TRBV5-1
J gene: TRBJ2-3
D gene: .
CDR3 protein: CASSPLVARADTQYF
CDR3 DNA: TGCGCCAGCAGCCCTCTTGTAGCGAGGGCAGATACGCAGTATTTT

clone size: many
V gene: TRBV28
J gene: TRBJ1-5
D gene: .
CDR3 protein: CASSFPAGGAQPQHF
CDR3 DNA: TGTGCCAGCAGTTTCCCCGCCGGGGGAGCGCAGCCCCAGCATTTT

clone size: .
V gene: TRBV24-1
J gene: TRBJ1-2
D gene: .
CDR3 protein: CATSDTPNYGYTF
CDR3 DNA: TGTGCCACCAGCGACACACCTAACTATGGCTACACCTTC